The 10 T cell receptor beta chains presented below share a single source sample, sequenced in a study of blood T cell repertoires in COVID-19. TCRdb keeps only in-frame clones here, not all; method: immunoSEQ multiplex PCR. The table has 300,000 to 350,000 clones, around 85% seen once. The sequenced material came from PBMCs or T cells enriched from blood (not recorded which). The receptors derive from a young man who had recovered from COVID-19.

The chain carries TRBV12-3 or TRBV12-4 and TRBJ1-1; D is undetermined. The CDR3 runs 12 residues. V gave up 6 bases and J gave up 10 bases, with 15 bases separating them. The DNA of the CDR3 is TGTGCCAGCAGCCTCAACCCGACGGGAGCTTTCTTT. Protein sequence: CASSLNPTGAFF.

The chain carries TRBV3-1 (or the pseudogene TRBV3-2) and TRBJ1-4, with 7 bases that match TRBD1. The V gene's germline CDR1 is LGHDT and CDR2 YNNKEL (reference sequence). CDR3 size: 15 residues. V gave up 2 bases and J gave up 8 bases; unmatched junction bases: 8. The CDR3 loop reads CASSQNTRDSEKLFF. CDR3 nucleotides: TGTGCCAGCAGCCAAAATACCAGGGACAGCGAAAAACTGTTTTTT.

J is TRBJ1-5 and V is TRBV6-5; no clear D gene. The germline V and J ends were trimmed by 0 bases and 1 base, with 10 bases remaining between them. This CDR3 is 16 amino acids long. The germline V gene encodes CDR1 MNHEY and CDR2 SVGAGI. The CDR3 DNA reads as TGTGCCAGCAGTTACTCTCGTCTGGAGAGCAATCAGCCCCAGCATTTT. It encodes CASSYSRLESNQPQHF.

V gene TRBV5-1 combines with J gene TRBJ2-5, with 10 bases lining up with TRBD2. With 2 bases clipped from V and 1 base from J, the junction kept 2 bases outside the gene matches. Germline V lookup: CDR1 SGHRS, CDR2 YFSETQ. This CDR3 comprises 15 residues. DNA for the CDR3: TGCGCCAGCAGCTTACTAGCGGGGATCCAAGAGACCCAGTACTTC. It yields the protein CASSLLAGIQETQYF.

The CDR3 DNA reads TGTGCCATCAGTGAGAGCACGGGGAGTTTCTATGGCTACACCTTC. Translating gives CAISESTGSFYGYTF. This chain uses TRBV10-3 with TRBJ1-2; no clear D gene. The V end lost 2 bases, the J end lost 4 bases, and 14 bases lay between the germline ends. CDR1 and CDR2 (germline): ENHRY, SYGVKD. There are 15 residues in the CDR3.

The V and J genes are TRBV30 and TRBJ2-2; 10 bases fit TRBD1. Per germline, CDR1 GTSNPN and CDR2 SVGIG (reference sequence). This CDR3 has 14 residues. With V trimmed by 3 bases and J by 7 bases, 5 bases remained unmatched. CDR3 amino acids: CAWRKTGGGGELFF. CDR3 bases: TGTGCCTGGAGAAAGACAGGGGGCGGCGGGGAGCTGTTTTTT.

V gene TRBV18 combines with J gene TRBJ2-1; TRBD2 matches at 14 bases. V was clipped by 4 bases and J by 4 bases; unmatched bases: 6. Per the germline V gene, CDR1 is KGHSH and CDR2 is LQKENI. This CDR3 spans 17 amino acids. Written as DNA, the CDR3 is TGTGCCAGCTCACAGACTAGCGGGGGGGCCGTATACAATGAGCAGTTCTTC. The encoded protein is CASSQTSGGAVYNEQFF. The full variable domain, rest sourced from reference TRBV18 and TRBJ2-1, is NAGVMQNPRHLVRRRGQEARLRCSPMKGHSHVYWYRQLPEEGLKFMVYLQKENIIDESGMPKERFSAEFPKEGPSILRIQQVVRGDSAAYFCASSQTSGGAVYNEQFFGPGTRLTVL.

The chain is built from TRBV4-1 and TRBJ1-2; 8 bases fit TRBD1. Germline CDR1 and CDR2: MGHRA and YSYEKL. V was pared by 6 bases and J by 4 bases, with 16 bases of the junction left unmatched. This CDR3 has 17 residues. The CDR3 DNA is TGCGCCAGCAGTCGAAGCCTAAGAACCGGGACAGGCTATGGCTACACCTTC. The encoded protein is CASSRSLRTGTGYGYTF.

V usage is TRBV12-3 or TRBV12-4 and J usage is TRBJ1-3, with D possibly TRBD1 on 6 matching bases. The CDR3 runs 11 residues. With 6 bases removed from V and 16 bases from J, the gap between germline ends came to 16 bases. CDR3 protein: CASSSGTLSYF. CDR3 sequence (DNA): TGTGCCAGCAGCTCCGGGACACTCTCCTATTTT.

This chain joins TRBV6-4 and TRBJ2-2, with D perhaps matching TRBD1 (6 bases). Per germline, CDR1 MRHNA and CDR2 SNTAGT. The CDR3 covers 19 residues. With 2 bases removed from V and 5 bases from J, the gap between germline ends came to 24 bases. CDR3 DNA sequence: TGTGCCAGCAGTGACAAGCCTTACAGGGAAGGGGGAAGGACCGGGGAGCTGTTTTTT. Its translation is CASSDKPYREGGRTGELFF.